Listed below are T cell receptor beta chains from one sample, sequenced in a study of patients and donors after allogeneic stem cell transplantation. MiXCR was run by TCRdb on the RT-PCR reads, yielding one entry per CDR3 protein. The table has roughly 880,000 distinct CDR3 sequences, more than 15% seen once. The material sequenced was blood, either unsorted or a sorted T cell fraction (not recorded which). The receptors originated from a human donor who was either an allogeneic HSCT recipient or a stem cell or donor lymphocyte infusion donor (not recorded which). It is not recorded whose cells these are; they may come from a transplant donor. The CDR3 runs from the conserved cysteine through the conserved F or W. A D gene is named only where the DNA matches it firmly. The size entry is marked missing in some rows and otherwise reads once, few, many or a size class.

V	J	D	size	DNA	CDR3
TRBV15	TRBJ1-2	TRBD1	few	TGTGCCACCAGCAGAGAGATTCGGGACAGCCTCTATGGCTACACCTTC	CATSREIRDSLYGYTF
TRBV12-3/TRBV12-4	TRBJ2-2	TRBD1	.	TGTGCCAGCAGCCCGACAGGGGGCTGGACCGGGGAGCTGTTTTTT	CASSPTGGWTGELFF
TRBV7-3	TRBJ2-2	.	.	TGTGCCAGCAGCTCCTTGCTTGACGAGAACACCGGGGAGCTGTTTTTT	CASSSLLDENTGELFF
TRBV12-3/TRBV12-4	TRBJ2-7	.	few	TGTGCCAGCAGTCTTTGGGACCTCTCCTACGAGCAGTACTTC	CASSLWDLSYEQYF
TRBV4-2	TRBJ2-7	.	.	TGTGCCAGCAGCCAGGGATTATCGGTAGACGAGCAGTACTTC	CASSQGLSVDEQYF
TRBV3-1	TRBJ1-6	.	.	TGTGCCAGCAGCCAGCCGACAGGATCTAATTCACCCCTCCACTTT	CASSQPTGSNSPLHF
TRBV7-7	TRBJ2-7	.	few	TGTGCTAGCAGCTTATCTGGACCGACCATCTCCTACGAGCAGTACTTC	CASSLSGPTISYEQYF
TRBV18	TRBJ2-1	TRBD2	.	TGTGCCAGCTCACCGGCGGGAGGGAAACCCCCCTACAATGAGCAGTTCTTC	CASSPAGGKPPYNEQFF
TRBV2	TRBJ2-3	.	few	TGTGCCAGCGGCGGAGGGGGCGGCACAGATACGCAGTATTTT	CASGGGGGTDTQYF
TRBV12-3/TRBV12-4	TRBJ2-3	TRBD2	few	TGTGCCAGCAGCCCTCTCTTGGGAGGGGCGCGGGATACGCAGTATTTT	CASSPLLGGARDTQYF
TRBV7-3	TRBJ2-1	TRBD2	.	TGTGCCAGCAGCTTCTTAGCGGGTCCGCGGCGTGAGCAGTTCTTC	CASSFLAGPRREQFF
TRBV27	TRBJ1-1	TRBD1	few	TGTGCCAGCAGTTCACTCGTAGGACAGGGAGAAGCTTTCTTT	CASSSLVGQGEAFF
TRBV5-1	TRBJ1-5	.	many	TGCGCCAGCAGCTTGGAAGGAGGCAATCAGCCCCAGCATTTT	CASSLEGGNQPQHF
TRBV27	TRBJ2-7	.	few	TGTGCCAGCAGTCCACACGGATTCATCTACGAGCAGTACTTC	CASSPHGFIYEQYF
TRBV7-9	TRBJ2-1	TRBD2	.	TGTGCCAGCAGCCCATACGGGACTAGCGGGTTGAATGAGCAGTTCTTC	CASSPYGTSGLNEQFF
TRBV15	TRBJ1-1	.	few	TGTGCCACCAGCAGAGATCAGGGCTCAAGAACTAACACTGAAGCTTTCTTT	CATSRDQGSRTNTEAFF
TRBV2	TRBJ1-5	.	.	TGTGCCAGCAGTGGCCAAAGTTTTAGGGATCAGCCCCAGCATTTT	CASSGQSFRDQPQHF
TRBV7-8	TRBJ2-2	TRBD1	.	TGTGCCAGCAGCTTAGGGACAGGGGGCTTCACCGGGGAGCTGTTTTTT	CASSLGTGGFTGELFF
TRBV29-1	TRBJ2-1	TRBD2	few	TGCAGCGCCCCTCGGGGGGGCCTCTCCTACAATGAGCAGTTCTTC	CSAPRGGLSYNEQFF
TRBV24-1	TRBJ1-3	.	few	TGTGCCACCAGTGACGCTAGTAGATCTGGAAACACCATATATTTT	CATSDASRSGNTIYF
TRBV12-3/TRBV12-4	TRBJ1-6	TRBD1	many	TGTGCCAGCAGTTCGGACAGGTCGGATTCACCCCTCCACTTT	CASSSDRSDSPLHF
TRBV6-5	TRBJ1-1	.	few	TGTGCCAGCAGTTACCCCTCAGGGACTGAAGCTTTCTTT	CASSYPSGTEAFF
TRBV5-1	TRBJ1-2	TRBD1	.	TGCGCCAGCAGGGAAGGGGACAGCCGATACTATGGCTACACCTTC	CASREGDSRYYGYTF
TRBV4-1	TRBJ2-5	.	few	TGCGCCAGCAGCCAAACGGGACTTACCCAAGAGACCCAGTACTTC	CASSQTGLTQETQYF
TRBV4-1	TRBJ2-7	.	many	TGCGCCAGCAGCCTCGCCGGGGGAGATGGGTACGAGCAGTACTTC	CASSLAGGDGYEQYF
TRBV12-3/TRBV12-4	TRBJ1-6	.	few	TGTGCCAGCAGTTTAGGGGGGCTTGGAGGTTCACCCCTCCACTTT	CASSLGGLGGSPLHF
TRBV6-5	TRBJ1-5	.	many	TGTGCCAGCAGTTACTCGAAGGGGTGGCCCCAGCATTTT	CASSYSKGWPQHF
TRBV20-1	TRBJ2-7	.	few	TGCAGTGCCGGATGGACCGAGGGACCGCCGAATTCCTACGAGCAGTACTTC	CSAGWTEGPPNSYEQYF
TRBV7-9	TRBJ1-2	.	.	TGTGCCAGCAGCTTAGTTGAGGCGGGGCCCTATGGCTACACCTTC	CASSLVEAGPYGYTF
TRBV20-1	TRBJ1-3	.	few	TGCAGTGCTAGTGAGGGCATCTCTGGAAACACCATATATTTT	CSASEGISGNTIYF
TRBV7-2	TRBJ2-7	TRBD2	.	TGTGCCAGCAGCCCAGTGGGCGGGGGAGGCGAGCAGTACTTC	CASSPVGGGGEQYF
TRBV5-6	TRBJ2-1	TRBD2	few	TGTGCCAGCAGTTTACGGACTAGCGGGAGAATTGGTGAGCAGTTCTTC	CASSLRTSGRIGEQFF
TRBV12-3/TRBV12-4	TRBJ2-7	TRBD2	many	TGTGCCAGCAGTGGACGGGGGGTTTACGAGCAGTACTTC	CASSGRGVYEQYF
TRBV12-3/TRBV12-4	TRBJ2-5	TRBD1	many	TGTGCCAGCACCTCGACAGGGATCGAGACCCAGTACTTC	CASTSTGIETQYF
TRBV6-1	TRBJ2-3	.	.	TGTGCCAGCAAAGCGGAAAGCACAGATACGCAGTATTTT	CASKAESTDTQYF
TRBV20-1	TRBJ2-1	.	.	TGCAGTGCTAGTACACTGCTTAATGAGCAGTTCTTC	CSASTLLNEQFF
TRBV20-1	TRBJ1-1	TRBD1	.	TGCAGTGCTAGAGTCGCGACAGGGTGGACTGAAGCTTTCTTT	CSARVATGWTEAFF
TRBV5-6	TRBJ1-5	.	.	TGTGCCAGCAGCATACAGGGAGGGAGCAATCAGCCCCAGCATTTT	CASSIQGGSNQPQHF
TRBV28	TRBJ1-1	.	few	TGTGCCACCGGATTGACAGCAGACACTGAAGCTTTCTTT	CATGLTADTEAFF
TRBV7-8	TRBJ2-7	TRBD2	few	TGTGCCAGCAGCTTAGCGCGGGGTAGCGGGGGGGTTATCTACGAGCAGTACTTC	CASSLARGSGGVIYEQYF
TRBV7-6	TRBJ2-1	TRBD2	.	TGTGCCAGCAGCTTAGGGCGGGAGGGTAACAATGAGCAGTTCTTC	CASSLGREGNNEQFF
TRBV6-5	TRBJ1-6	.	.	TGTGCCAGCAGTTACGAGGGAGTGTATAATTCACCCCTCCACTTT	CASSYEGVYNSPLHF